These T cell receptor beta chains were read from a single sample in a study of blood T cell repertoires in COVID-19. The method was immunoSEQ multiplex PCR; TCRdb's version includes in-frame clones alone and lacks a portion of them. The repertoire holds under 450,000 clones, with roughly 88% as singletons. The specimen was peripheral blood. The receptors stem from a woman between 50 and 59 years old with COVID-19, enrolled during active disease. The CDR3 runs from the conserved cysteine through the conserved F or W. Each record gives: clone size, V gene, J gene, D gene, CDR3 protein, CDR3 DNA. A D gene is named only where the DNA matches it firmly. Size is stated for part of the rows, as once, few or many counts, or as a class when the clone is expanded.

>.|TRBV24-1|TRBJ2-1|.
CATSDSHQGRSYNEQFF
TGTGCCACCAGTGATTCCCACCAGGGTAGGTCCTACAATGAGCAGTTCTTC
>.|TRBV5-1|TRBJ2-7|.
CASSLGRTERSYEQYF
TGCGCCAGCAGCTTGGGAAGGACAGAGAGATCCTACGAGCAGTACTTC
>once|TRBV27|TRBJ2-7|.
CASSPRTEPFEQYF
TGTGCCAGCAGTCCACGGACAGAACCGTTCGAGCAGTACTTC
>.|TRBV6-5|TRBJ2-2|.
CASSPGGRFTGELFF
TGTGCCAGCTCCCCGGGGGGCCGTTTCACCGGGGAGCTGTTTTTT
>.|TRBV19|TRBJ2-3|TRBD1
CASSAQGVTDTQYF
TGTGCCAGTAGTGCACAGGGGGTAACAGATACGCAGTATTTT
>.|TRBV11-3|TRBJ2-1|.
CASSLPPGLLEDEQFF
TGTGCCAGCAGCTTGCCCCCGGGACTCCTCGAGGATGAGCAGTTCTTC
>.|TRBV19|TRBJ1-1|.
CASSKGPGNTEAFF
TGTGCCAGTAGTAAAGGTCCGGGGAACACTGAAGCTTTCTTT
>.|TRBV27|TRBJ1-3|TRBD1
CASSPMTGTGNTIYF
TGTGCCAGCAGTCCTATGACAGGGACTGGAAACACCATATATTTT
>once|TRBV5-1|TRBJ2-3|TRBD1
CASSLGTGDNTQYF
TGCGCCAGCAGCTTGGGGACAGGGGACAATACGCAGTATTTT
>.|TRBV24-1|TRBJ1-1|TRBD1
CATSDPGQGEAFF
TGTGCCACCAGTGATCCTGGACAGGGCGAAGCTTTCTTT
>.|TRBV6-1|TRBJ1-2|TRBD1
CASSETDRLNYGYTF
TGTGCCAGCAGTGAGACGGACAGGCTCAACTATGGCTACACCTTC
>.|TRBV5-1|TRBJ2-5|TRBD1
CASSPGTGERETQYF
TGCGCCAGCAGCCCCGGGACAGGGGAAAGGGAGACCCAGTACTTC
>.|TRBV20-1|TRBJ1-1|.
CSARAGGGAFF
TGCAGTGCTAGAGCGGGGGGAGGAGCTTTCTTT
>.|TRBV7-3|TRBJ2-3|TRBD1
CASSVRRQGWMPKGIGLTDTQYF
TGTGCCAGCAGCGTAAGAAGACAGGGGTGGATGCCCAAGGGGATCGGGCTCACAGATACGCAGTATTTT
>.|TRBV28|TRBJ1-6|TRBD1
CASSASGGMLGSPLHF
TGTGCCAGCAGCGCTTCAGGGGGCATGCTTGGTTCACCCCTCCACTTT
>.|TRBV30|TRBJ2-1|.
CAWSQTGEQFF
TGTGCCTGGAGTCAGACTGGGGAGCAGTTCTTC
>few|TRBV3-1/TRBV3-2|TRBJ1-1|.
CASSPKGDGTEAFF
TGTGCCAGCAGTCCTAAGGGGGACGGCACTGAAGCTTTCTTT
>.|TRBV29-1|TRBJ1-1|.
CSVSKEMNTEAFF
TGCAGCGTTAGCAAGGAGATGAACACTGAAGCTTTCTTT
>.|TRBV10-3|TRBJ1-1|.
CAISETNTDTEAFF
TGTGCCATCAGTGAGACGAATACGGACACTGAAGCTTTCTTT
>.|TRBV7-2|TRBJ1-2|TRBD1
CASSLDLEAGGGGYTF
TGTGCCAGCAGCTTAGACCTTGAGGCAGGGGGTGGTGGCTACACCTTC
>.|TRBV24-1|TRBJ1-5|.
CATSDLIQGLYSNQPQHF
TGTGCCACCAGTGATTTGATACAGGGCCTATATAGCAATCAGCCCCAGCATTTT
>.|TRBV12-3/TRBV12-4|TRBJ2-5|.
CASSFGGLETQYF
TGTGCCAGCAGCTTCGGGGGGCTCGAGACCCAGTACTTC
>few|TRBV11-2|TRBJ1-5|.
CASRLSSNQPQHF
TGTGCCAGCAGGCTATCTAGCAATCAGCCCCAGCATTTT
>.|TRBV2|TRBJ2-6|.
CASNHLRDSGANVLTF
TGTGCCAGCAACCACCTCCGGGACTCTGGGGCCAACGTCCTGACTTTC
>once|TRBV19|TRBJ2-3|.
CASSPLGAAYDAQYF
TGTGCCAGTAGTCCACTGGGTGCGGCCTATGATGCGCAGTATTTT
>.|TRBV19|TRBJ2-3|.
CASSFIGDTDTQYF
TGTGCCAGTAGTTTCATCGGGGACACAGATACGCAGTATTTT
>.|TRBV7-8|TRBJ2-7|.
CASSFSGLGYEQYF
TGTGCCAGCAGCTTCTCTGGGCTGGGCTACGAGCAGTACTTC
>.|TRBV7-8|TRBJ1-1|TRBD1
CASSSPGGQGSEAFF
TGTGCCAGCAGTTCGCCAGGCGGACAGGGATCTGAAGCTTTCTTT
>.|TRBV3-1/TRBV3-2|TRBJ2-1|TRBD2
CASSHSLGGALGLFF
TGTGCCAGCAGCCACTCACTCGGGGGGGCTCTAGGTCTGTTCTTC
>.|TRBV15|TRBJ2-7|.
CATSREGRAYEQYF
TGTGCCACCAGCAGAGAGGGGCGTGCCTACGAGCAGTACTTC
>.|TRBV6-5|TRBJ1-2|.
CASSYSDDSGYGYTF
TGTGCCAGCAGTTACTCTGATGACTCTGGGTATGGCTACACCTTC
>.|TRBV5-6|TRBJ1-2|.
CATLGVYGYTF
TGTGCCACTCTAGGGGTCTATGGCTACACCTTC
>.|TRBV5-1|TRBJ2-3|.
CASSLTGIWADTQYF
TGCGCCAGCAGCTTGACAGGGATTTGGGCAGATACGCAGTATTTT
>.|TRBV7-9|TRBJ1-3|.
CASSPRSGNTIYF
TGTGCCAGCAGCCCGCGCTCTGGAAACACCATATATTTT
>.|TRBV4-2|TRBJ1-5|TRBD1
CASSQGFGQGDQPQHF
TGTGCCAGCAGCCAAGGTTTCGGACAGGGGGATCAGCCCCAGCATTTT
>.|TRBV24-1|TRBJ2-3|.
CATSGFRGDTQYF
TGTGCCACCAGTGGCTTTAGGGGCGATACGCAGTATTTT
>.|TRBV24-1|TRBJ2-3|.
CATSDPREGSRTQYF
TGTGCCACCAGTGACCCCCGAGAGGGATCGAGGACGCAGTATTTT
>.|TRBV19|TRBJ2-7|TRBD1
CASSIAPGQAYEQYF
TGTGCCAGTAGTATCGCTCCTGGACAGGCCTACGAGCAGTACTTC
>.|TRBV5-6|TRBJ2-7|.
CASSPVGRPYEQYF
TGTGCCAGCAGCCCTGTGGGCAGGCCCTACGAGCAGTACTTC
>few|TRBV4-1|TRBJ2-7|TRBD1
CASSQTGTGIYEQYF
TGCGCCAGCAGCCAGACCGGGACAGGGATTTACGAGCAGTACTTC
>.|TRBV3-1/TRBV3-2|TRBJ2-3|.
CASSQGRVWDTQYF
TGTGCCAGCAGCCAAGGTCGGGTTTGGGATACGCAGTATTTT
>.|TRBV25-1|TRBJ2-3|TRBD2
CASSGVAGGPSTDTQYF
TGTGCCAGCAGTGGCGTAGCGGGGGGGCCGAGCACAGATACGCAGTATTTT
>.|TRBV6-5|TRBJ1-4|TRBD1
CASRSGTVYEKLFF
TGTGCCAGCAGATCCGGGACAGTGTATGAAAAACTGTTTTTT
>.|TRBV5-4|TRBJ2-3|TRBD2
CASSLQTSGSTDTQYF
TGTGCCAGCAGCTTGCAGACTAGCGGTAGCACAGATACGCAGTATTTT
>.|TRBV2|TRBJ1-6|TRBD1
CASSNRGLGNSPLHF
TGTGCCAGCAGTAACAGGGGGTTGGGGAATTCACCCCTCCACTTT
>.|TRBV6-5|TRBJ2-2|.
CASRSTNTGELFF
TGTGCCAGTCGGAGTACGAACACCGGGGAGCTGTTTTTT
>.|TRBV6-6|TRBJ1-2|TRBD1
CASSRDSNYGYTF
TGTGCCAGCAGTAGGGACAGTAACTATGGCTACACCTTC
>.|TRBV6-5|TRBJ2-7|.
CASSTSGTVYDEQYF
TGTGCCAGCAGTACTTCAGGAACGGTCTACGACGAGCAGTACTTC
>once|TRBV7-6|TRBJ2-2|.
CASRPGVWNTGELFF
TGTGCCAGCAGGCCCGGGGTGTGGAACACCGGGGAGCTGTTTTTT
>.|TRBV29-1|TRBJ2-5|TRBD1
CSVEELTGKETQYF
TGCAGCGTTGAAGAGCTGACAGGGAAAGAGACCCAGTACTTC
>.|TRBV5-1|TRBJ2-7|TRBD1
CASSGTGPYEQYF
TGCGCCAGCTCCGGGACAGGGCCCTACGAGCAGTACTTC
>.|TRBV20-1|TRBJ2-7|.
CSASILQGDSYEQYF
TGCAGTGCTAGTATTTTGCAGGGTGACTCCTACGAGCAGTACTTC
>.|TRBV6-1|TRBJ2-6|.
CASSVSRTQGANVLTF
TGTGCCAGCAGTGTGAGCCGCACGCAAGGGGCCAACGTCCTGACTTTC
>once|TRBV29-1|TRBJ1-2|.
CSVGGDDGYTF
TGCAGCGTTGGCGGGGATGATGGCTACACCTTC
>.|TRBV7-2|TRBJ1-1|.
CASSQGRNTEAFF
TGTGCCAGCAGCCAGGGCCGGAACACTGAAGCTTTCTTT
>.|TRBV25-1|TRBJ1-2|TRBD1
CASSSGTGVNYGYTF
TGTGCCAGCAGTTCAGGGACAGGGGTTAACTATGGCTACACCTTC
>.|TRBV6-5|TRBJ1-3|.
CASSYSGTIGNTIYF
TGTGCCAGCAGTTACTCGGGCACCATAGGAAACACCATATATTTT
>.|TRBV5-5|TRBJ2-7|TRBD1
CASSADRDSWYEQYF
TGTGCCAGCAGCGCGGACCGGGACAGTTGGTACGAGCAGTACTTC